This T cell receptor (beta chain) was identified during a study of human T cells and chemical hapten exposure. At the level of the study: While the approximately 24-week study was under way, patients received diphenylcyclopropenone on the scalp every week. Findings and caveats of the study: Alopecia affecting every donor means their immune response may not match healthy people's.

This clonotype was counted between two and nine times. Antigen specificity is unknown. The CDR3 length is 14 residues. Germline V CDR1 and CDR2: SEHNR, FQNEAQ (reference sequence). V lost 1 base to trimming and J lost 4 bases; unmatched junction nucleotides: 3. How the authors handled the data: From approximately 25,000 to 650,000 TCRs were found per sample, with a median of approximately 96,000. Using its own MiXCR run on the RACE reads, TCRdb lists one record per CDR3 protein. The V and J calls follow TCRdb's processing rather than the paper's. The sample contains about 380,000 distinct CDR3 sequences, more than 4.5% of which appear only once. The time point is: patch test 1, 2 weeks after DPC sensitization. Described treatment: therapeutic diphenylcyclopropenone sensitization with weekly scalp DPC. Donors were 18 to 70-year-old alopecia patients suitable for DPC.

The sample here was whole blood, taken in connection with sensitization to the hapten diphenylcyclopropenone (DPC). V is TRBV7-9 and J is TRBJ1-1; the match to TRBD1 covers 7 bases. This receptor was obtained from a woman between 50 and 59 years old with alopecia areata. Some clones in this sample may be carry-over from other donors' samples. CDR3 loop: CASSLGYRGTEAFF. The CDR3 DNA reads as TGTGCCAGCAGCTTAGGGTACAGGGGCACTGAAGCTTTCTTT.